A selection of T cell receptor beta chains follows, all from one sample in a study of blood T cell repertoires in COVID-19. The table came from immunoSEQ multiplex PCR; TCRdb's copy has only in-frame clones and leaves some out. The profile shows 150,000 to 200,000 clones, 70% to 90% of them singletons. Sample: peripheral blood. These receptors originate from a human donor in a cohort sampled during active COVID-19. Each CDR3 is given with its conserved first and last residue. Each record gives: J gene, D gene, clone size, V gene, CDR3 DNA, CDR3 protein. A D gene is named only where the DNA matches it firmly. For some rows the clone size is stated as once, few or many, or as a class when expanded; others skip it.

TRBJ2-1 | TRBD2 | . | TRBV28 | TGTGCCAGCAGTTTAATTACGGGAGGCACGTCGAGGTTTCGTAACGAGCAGTTCTTC | CASSLITGGTSRFRNEQFF
TRBJ2-7 | TRBD1 | few | TRBV9 | TGTGCCAGCAGCGACTCCGGGACAGGGGGTATCGAGCAGTACTTC | CASSDSGTGGIEQYF
TRBJ1-5 | . | . | TRBV4-3 | TGCGCCAGCAGCCCCCAAGCGGGGACGGGGAATCAGCCCCAGCATTTT | CASSPQAGTGNQPQHF
TRBJ2-3 | . | . | TRBV5-4 | TGTGCCAGCAGCTTGGGGGGGGAGTGGAGCACAGATACGCAGTATTTT | CASSLGGEWSTDTQYF
TRBJ1-2 | . | . | TRBV28 | TGTGCCAGCAACGGACAGTCTAAGGGTGGCTACACCTTC | CASNGQSKGGYTF
TRBJ1-5 | . | . | TRBV2 | TGTGCCAGCAGTCCCCCACAATCCCCCAATCAGCCCCAGCATTTT | CASSPPQSPNQPQHF
TRBJ1-5 | TRBD1 | . | TRBV3-1/TRBV3-2 | TGTGCCAGCAGCCCGAGACAGGGGGATCAGCCCCAGCATTTT | CASSPRQGDQPQHF
TRBJ2-7 | TRBD2 | . | TRBV14 | TGTGCCAGCAGCTTTACTAGCGGGATAACCTACGAGCAGTACTTC | CASSFTSGITYEQYF
TRBJ1-2 | TRBD1 | . | TRBV5-6 | TGTGCCAGCAGCTCTGAGGGTCCAGGGGGTGTTAACTATGGCTACACCTTC | CASSSEGPGGVNYGYTF
TRBJ2-5 | . | . | TRBV3-1/TRBV3-2 | TGTGCCAGCAGCCAAGATAGACAGAGACAAGAGACCCAGTACTTC | CASSQDRQRQETQYF
TRBJ1-2 | . | . | TRBV6-1 | TGTGCCAGCAGTGAGTTCCCCCAGGGCGGCTACACCTTC | CASSEFPQGGYTF
TRBJ2-7 | . | . | TRBV30 | TGTGCCTGGAGTCCCTCCTCAGGGGCTTCTTACGAGCAGTACTTC | CAWSPSSGASYEQYF
TRBJ2-7 | TRBD2 | . | TRBV6-6 | TGTGCCAGCAGTCCGGGACTAAAGCCGAAGCAGTACTTC | CASSPGLKPKQYF
TRBJ2-1 | TRBD2 | . | TRBV27 | TGTGCCAGCGGGGGGGTAGGGAATGAGCAGTTCTTC | CASGGVGNEQFF
TRBJ2-7 | TRBD2 | . | TRBV28 | TGTGCCAGCAGTTTTGCTAGCGGGAGCGACGAGCAGTACTTC | CASSFASGSDEQYF
TRBJ1-5 | . | . | TRBV30 | TGTGCCTGGAGTGTTCAAGGGAGGCAGCCCCAGCATTTT | CAWSVQGRQPQHF
TRBJ1-2 | TRBD1 | . | TRBV6-4 | TGTGCCACCAGGACAGGGGACTATGGCTACACCTTC | CATRTGDYGYTF
TRBJ2-1 | . | . | TRBV7-3 | TGTGCCAGCAGCTTAGTCCAGGGAATGGAGCAGTTCTTC | CASSLVQGMEQFF
TRBJ1-2 | . | . | TRBV6-2/TRBV6-3 | TGTGCCAGCAGTAACTCGCCAGGGTCCCTCCATGGCTACACCTTC | CASSNSPGSLHGYTF
TRBJ2-7 | TRBD2 | once | TRBV6-5 | TGTGCCAGCAGTTACAGGGCTAGCGGGACCTACGAGCAGTACTTC | CASSYRASGTYEQYF
TRBJ1-1 | . | few | TRBV7-9 | TGTGCCAGCAGCTTAGGGACTGGAAACACTGAAGCTTTCTTT | CASSLGTGNTEAFF
TRBJ2-7 | TRBD1 | . | TRBV6-2/TRBV6-3 | TGTGCCAGCAGCTGGTTAGCCCGGGACAGGCTTTCCTACGAGCAGTACTTC | CASSWLARDRLSYEQYF
TRBJ2-2 | TRBD1 | once | TRBV10-3 | TGTGCCATCAGTGAGCCCGGGACAGGGGTGACCGGGGAGCTGTTTTTT | CAISEPGTGVTGELFF
TRBJ1-1 | . | . | TRBV6-5 | TGTGCCAGCAGCCTTACAGGCAGAGGTGACACTGAAGCTTTCTTT | CASSLTGRGDTEAFF
TRBJ2-7 | TRBD2 | . | TRBV11-2 | TGTGCCAGCAGCGGCGGCACGACTAGCGGGTACGAGCAGTACTTC | CASSGGTTSGYEQYF
TRBJ1-2 | . | . | TRBV28 | TGTGCCAGCTCGCGGCCAGGGAACTATGGCTACACCTTC | CASSRPGNYGYTF
TRBJ2-7 | . | . | TRBV7-9 | TGTGCCAGCAGCTTAGAGCCGGGGAGCGAGCAGTACTTC | CASSLEPGSEQYF
TRBJ2-1 | TRBD2 | . | TRBV5-6 | TGTGCCAGCAGCCCGGGACTAGCGGGATCGCATGAGCAGTTCTTC | CASSPGLAGSHEQFF
TRBJ1-3 | . | . | TRBV5-1 | TGCGCCAGCAGCTTGGAAGGACACTCTGGAAACACCATATATTTT | CASSLEGHSGNTIYF
TRBJ2-7 | TRBD2 | . | TRBV6-1 | TGTGCCAGCAGTGAACCGGGACTACTCTACGAGCAGTACTTC | CASSEPGLLYEQYF
TRBJ1-2 | TRBD1 | medium-sized | TRBV7-8 | TGTGCCAGCAGTTTGTCCACGGGCGACAGGGGTGTCTATGGCTACACCTTC | CASSLSTGDRGVYGYTF
TRBJ1-1 | . | . | TRBV6-1 | TGTGCCAGCAGTGAATATATATTAACAGGTGGGGAAGCTTTCTTT | CASSEYILTGGEAFF
TRBJ2-1 | TRBD2 | . | TRBV2 | TGTGCCAGCATCCCGCACGGGACTAGAAATAATGAGCAGTTCTTC | CASIPHGTRNNEQFF
TRBJ2-5 | TRBD1 | once | TRBV7-9 | TGTGCCAGCAGCCCGGGACAGTACCAAGAGACCCAGTACTTC | CASSPGQYQETQYF
TRBJ2-7 | . | . | TRBV2 | TGTGCCAGCAGCGCTTCAACCCAGGGGGGATACTACGAGCAGTACTTC | CASSASTQGGYYEQYF
TRBJ2-7 | TRBD2 | . | TRBV13 | TGTGCCAGCAGCTTCGGGACTAGCGGGAGAAGTGAGCAGTACTTC | CASSFGTSGRSEQYF
TRBJ2-2 | . | . | TRBV11-3 | TGTGCCAGCAGCCCCGGCGGAGTCCGCGGCACCGGGGAGCTGTTTTTT | CASSPGGVRGTGELFF
TRBJ1-2 | TRBD1 | once | TRBV10-3 | TGTGCCATCAGTGAGGACCCAGGGGGCCAGGGAGGCGGCTACACCTTC | CAISEDPGGQGGGYTF
TRBJ2-7 | TRBD2 | . | TRBV30 | TGTGCCTGGAGTGTAGCCCTAGCGGGTGCAGGGGAGCAGTACTTC | CAWSVALAGAGEQYF
TRBJ1-2 | TRBD1 | . | TRBV3-1/TRBV3-2 | TGTGCCAGCGACACGTTATTTCTGGACAGGGTCTGCTATGGCTACACCTTC | CASDTLFLDRVCYGYTF
TRBJ2-6 | TRBD1 | few | TRBV2 | TGTGCCAGCAACCCACGGACAGGGGCCGGGGCCAACGTCCTGACTTTC | CASNPRTGAGANVLTF
TRBJ2-7 | . | . | TRBV27 | TGTGCCAGCAGCCGACCGGGAATCTACGAGCAGTACTTC | CASSRPGIYEQYF
TRBJ1-1 | TRBD1 | . | TRBV12-3/TRBV12-4 | TGTGCCAGCAGTCCCCGGGACAGGGGAGAAGCTTTCTTT | CASSPRDRGEAFF
TRBJ1-2 | TRBD1 | . | TRBV28 | TGTGCCAGCAGTTTCACAGGGGGGTATTATGGCTACACCTTC | CASSFTGGYYGYTF
TRBJ2-3 | TRBD2 | . | TRBV28 | TGTGCCAGCAGCCCCCGGGGGGGGCCCACAGATACGCAGTATTTT | CASSPRGGPTDTQYF
TRBJ2-1 | . | . | TRBV29-1 | TGCAGCGTTCTCGGGTCCAACAATGAGCAGTTCTTC | CSVLGSNNEQFF
TRBJ2-1 | TRBD2 | once | TRBV30 | TGTGCCTGGAGGACCTCACACGGGACTAGAGTCTACAATGAGCAGTTCTTC | CAWRTSHGTRVYNEQFF
TRBJ1-4 | . | . | TRBV14 | TGTGCCAGCAGCCAAAGGACCTTACAGGGAAAACTGTTTTTT | CASSQRTLQGKLFF
TRBJ2-2 | . | . | TRBV5-4 | TGTGCCAGCAGCTTGGTTAGACAGGTCAGCACCGGGGAGCTGTTTTTT | CASSLVRQVSTGELFF
TRBJ2-4 | TRBD1 | . | TRBV7-2 | TGTGCCAGCAGCTCAAGAGGGGGCCTGGGCAAAAACATTCAGTACTTC | CASSSRGGLGKNIQYF
TRBJ1-2 | . | . | TRBV19 | TGTGCCAGTAGTATCTGGGAGGCCGGCGTTAACTATGGCTACACCTTC | CASSIWEAGVNYGYTF
TRBJ1-6 | TRBD1 | once | TRBV9 | TGTGCCAGCTCCCAAAAGGGGACAGGGGGATCACCCCTCCACTTT | CASSQKGTGGSPLHF
TRBJ2-3 | . | . | TRBV7-3 | TGTGCCAGCAGCTTATCAGGGGTTGGCACAGATACGCAGTATTTT | CASSLSGVGTDTQYF
TRBJ1-2 | . | . | TRBV23-1 | TGCGCCAGCAGTCATGGTATAGGGGACTTACATGGCTACACCTTC | CASSHGIGDLHGYTF
TRBJ2-4 | . | . | TRBV7-2 | TGTGCCAGCAGCTTAGACAGGAACGAAAACATTCAGTACTTC | CASSLDRNENIQYF
TRBJ2-7 | TRBD2 | . | TRBV2 | TGTGCCAGCAGTGGCGGGGGTTACGAGCAGTACTTC | CASSGGGYEQYF
TRBJ1-1 | . | . | TRBV5-1 | TGCGCCAGCAGCTTGGAACAGGACACTGAAGCTTTCTTT | CASSLEQDTEAFF